This T cell receptor beta chain derives from a study of T cells after yellow fever vaccination. Using its own MiXCR run on the 5' RACE reads, TCRdb lists one record per CDR3 protein. The profile shows around 88,000 distinct CDR3 sequences, roughly 15% of them singletons. Germline CDR1 SEHNR, CDR2 FQNEAQ (reference sequence). The CDR3 sequence is 12 residues long. The V and J ends lost 1 base and 7 bases respectively, with 5 bases between them. There are a few counts of this clonotype. This chain joins TRBV7-9 and TRBJ1-5; D gene ambiguous. This clonotype was obtained from a young man who received the YFV17D yellow fever vaccine. Sequenced material: CD8+ T cells not binding an NS4B(214-222) dextramer, sorted from PBMCs, taken roughly 20 days after the first yellow fever vaccination. CDR3 in DNA: TGTGCCAGCAGCTTAGGCCCCCAGCCCCAGCATTTT. Amino acid sequence: CASSLGPQPQHF.